The T cell receptor (beta chain) described here comes from a study of cytomegalovirus exposure and HLA in healthy donors. The PCR ran on 60 Vbeta and 13 Jbeta primers. Using immunoSEQ multiplex PCR, the repertoire was profiled, and TCRdb retains in-frame clones only, with some absent. The table includes some 110,000 clones, about 81% detected once. Points from the study as a whole: Prior analysis indicated that the majority of TCR beta V segments exhibited productivity approximately 90% or approximately 30% of the time. TCR beta chains numbering some 150 were designated cytomegalovirus-associated.

This clone was found once. The antigen remains undetermined. This receptor was taken from a male donor in good health and CMV-seropositive. Sequencing was done on a sample of PBMCs.

CDR3 sequence (DNA): TGCGCCAGCAGCTTAGGGTCAGGGGGCTTAGTCACTGAAGCTTTCTTT. It encodes CASSLGSGGLVTEAFF. The chain joins TRBV5-1 to TRBJ1-1, with TRBD1 matching over 8 bases. The V segment lost 2 bases and the J segment 4 bases; nucleotides outside the gene matches: 10. There are 16 residues in the CDR3. Germline V gives CDR1 SGHRS, CDR2 YFSETQ.